Listed below are T cell receptor beta chains from one sample, sequenced in a study of blood T cell repertoires in COVID-19. Here immunoSEQ multiplex PCR was the method, and the copy in TCRdb shows in-frame clones only, minus some. In the table there are about 130,000 clones, 80% to 90% of which are singletons. Material: peripheral blood. These receptors were obtained from a man in his fifties or sixties with active or convalescent COVID-19. Each CDR3 is given with its conserved first and last residue. D genes are given only for firm matches. Some rows have no size entry. The others give once, few or many, or a class for an expanded clone.

CDR3aa: CASSPGLAGDEQFF; CDR3nt: TGTGCCAGCAGCCCGGGACTAGCGGGAGATGAGCAGTTCTTC; v_gene: TRBV13; j_gene: TRBJ2-1; abundance: NA; d_gene: TRBD2
CDR3aa: CAWGINSQPQHF; CDR3nt: TGTGCCTGGGGGATAAACTCGCAGCCCCAGCATTTT; v_gene: TRBV30; j_gene: TRBJ1-5; abundance: NA; d_gene: NA
CDR3aa: CASSNSQGRETQYF; CDR3nt: TGTGCCAGCAGTAACTCACAGGGGAGGGAGACCCAGTACTTC; v_gene: TRBV6-5; j_gene: TRBJ2-5; abundance: once; d_gene: NA
CDR3aa: CASSSQGGNTIYF; CDR3nt: TGCGCCAGCAGTTCACAGGGTGGGAACACCATATATTTT; v_gene: TRBV5-1; j_gene: TRBJ1-3; abundance: once; d_gene: NA
CDR3aa: CASSAPDRVIAEAFF; CDR3nt: TGTGCCAGCAGCGCTCCGGACAGGGTCATTGCTGAAGCTTTCTTT; v_gene: TRBV5-4; j_gene: TRBJ1-1; abundance: NA; d_gene: TRBD1
CDR3aa: CATSDYEPQGFPDTQYF; CDR3nt: TGTGCCACCAGTGATTACGAACCCCAGGGATTCCCAGATACGCAGTATTTT; v_gene: TRBV24-1; j_gene: TRBJ2-3; abundance: NA; d_gene: NA
CDR3aa: CASSLEREPQHF; CDR3nt: TGTGCCAGCAGCTTAGAACGGGAGCCCCAGCATTTT; v_gene: TRBV7-2; j_gene: TRBJ1-5; abundance: NA; d_gene: NA
CDR3aa: CASSARGQGYYQPQHF; CDR3nt: TGTGCCAGCAGCGCCAGGGGACAGGGGTACTATCAGCCCCAGCATTTT; v_gene: TRBV28; j_gene: TRBJ1-5; abundance: NA; d_gene: TRBD1
CDR3aa: CASSEANYGYTF; CDR3nt: TGTGCCAGTTCGGAGGCTAACTATGGCTACACCTTC; v_gene: TRBV19; j_gene: TRBJ1-2; abundance: NA; d_gene: NA
CDR3aa: CASTAERGYTF; CDR3nt: TGTGCCAGCACTGCGGAGCGGGGCTACACCTTC; v_gene: TRBV28; j_gene: TRBJ1-2; abundance: NA; d_gene: NA
CDR3aa: CASSQRSLSGAGAFF; CDR3nt: TGTGCCAGCAGCCAGCGAAGTCTTTCAGGGGCCGGAGCTTTCTTT; v_gene: TRBV14; j_gene: TRBJ1-1; abundance: NA; d_gene: NA
CDR3aa: CASSSDRKYQPQHF; CDR3nt: TGTGCCAGCAGTTCGGACAGAAAGTATCAGCCCCAGCATTTT; v_gene: TRBV6-5; j_gene: TRBJ1-5; abundance: NA; d_gene: NA
CDR3aa: CASSYSGAGYQETQYF; CDR3nt: TGTGCCAGCAGTTACTCGGGGGCTGGATACCAAGAGACCCAGTACTTC; v_gene: TRBV6-5; j_gene: TRBJ2-5; abundance: NA; d_gene: NA